The subject of this entry is one T cell receptor (beta chain). Its cognate antigen is unknown. The CDR3 spans 16 residues. V lost 0 bases, J lost 2 bases, and 9 bases lay in between. Per the germline V gene, CDR1 is SGHRS and CDR2 is YFSETQ. The sample belongs to a study of immune cell composition in non-small cell lung cancer. Frozen unsorted single-cell suspensions supplied the genomic DNA. General study points: Squamous carcinomas (roughly 80%) more often had tumour-associated clones >0.5% than adenocarcinomas (roughly 33%).

The assay was immunoSEQ multiplex PCR, and TCRdb's table has in-frame clones only and misses some. The sample contains thousands of clones, just under 80% of which appear only once. The clonotype comes from a human donor with non-small cell lung cancer. Sequenced material: lung tumor tissue. V is TRBV5-1 and J is TRBJ2-6; no clear D. The CDR3 nucleotides read TGCGCCAGCAGCTTGGACACTACCCCTGGGGCCAACGTCCTGACTTTC. Protein sequence: CASSLDTTPGANVLTF.